These T cell receptor beta chains were read from a single sample in a study of T cell repertoires in cytomegalovirus infection. Their antigen targets remain unknown. MiXCR was run by TCRdb on the reads, yielding one entry per CDR3 protein. The data show 600,000 to 700,000 distinct CDR3 sequences, with about 33% seen just once and 15% to 20% held by the top ten. This material consisted of cultured PBMCs, taken from culture after CMV antigen stimulation. The source is a human donor in good health (CMV status not recorded). Some clones in this sample may be carry-over from other donors' samples. CDR3s include the opening cysteine and the closing phenylalanine or tryptophan. Fields, in order: J gene, V gene, clone size, D gene, CDR3 protein, CDR3 DNA. A D gene is named only where the DNA matches it firmly. Some rows mark clone size as missing; the rest say once, few, many or name a class of expanded clone.

TRBJ2-4 TRBV28 . . CASRTGSTKNIQYF TGTGCCAGCAGAACAGGGTCGACCAAAAACATTCAGTACTTC
TRBJ2-3 TRBV7-9 few TRBD2 CASSTWAGDTDTQYF TGTGCCAGCAGCACATGGGCGGGGGACACAGATACGCAGTATTTT
TRBJ2-3 TRBV6-1 . TRBD2 CASRYPGGADTQYF TGTGCCAGCAGATACCCGGGGGGTGCCGATACGCAGTATTTT
TRBJ1-3 TRBV25-1 . . CASSVRDTDGNTIYF TGTGCCAGCAGTGTCCGGGACACCGATGGAAACACCATATATTTT
TRBJ2-5 TRBV10-3 . TRBD1 CAISPGQGMKTQYF TGTGCCATCAGCCCGGGACAGGGTATGAAGACCCAGTACTTC
TRBJ1-2 TRBV5-1 few TRBD1 CASSLASGTVYGYTF TGCGCCAGCAGCTTGGCCTCCGGGACAGTCTATGGCTACACCTTC
TRBJ1-4 TRBV7-2 many . CASSWRLIGEKLFF TGTGCCAGCAGCTGGCGGTTGATCGGTGAAAAACTGTTTTTT
TRBJ1-5 TRBV6-5 . . CASRMGGFDQPQHF TGTGCCAGCAGAATGGGGGGTTTCGATCAGCCCCAGCATTTT
TRBJ2-7 TRBV9 few . CASSVAGESEQYF TGTGCCAGCAGCGTAGCTGGAGAATCCGAGCAGTACTTC
TRBJ2-7 TRBV27 . TRBD2 CASSPRRLAAYEQYF TGTGCCAGCAGTCCCCGACGTCTAGCGGCCTACGAGCAGTACTTC
TRBJ2-6 TRBV4-1 . TRBD2 CASSQIAGGAGANVLTF TGCGCCAGCAGCCAAATAGCGGGGGGCGCCGGGGCCAACGTCCTGACTTTC
TRBJ2-7 TRBV7-8 . . CASSSHDRKREQYF TGTGCCAGCAGCTCGCATGACCGGAAGCGCGAGCAGTACTTC
TRBJ1-2 TRBV24-1 . . CATSEPGRSYGYTF TGTGCCACCAGTGAGCCCGGACGCAGCTATGGCTACACCTTC
TRBJ2-7 TRBV7-2 many TRBD2 CASSSTSGPVEQYF TGTGCCAGCAGCTCGACTAGCGGCCCCGTTGAGCAGTACTTC
TRBJ1-6 TRBV27 . . CASSLGRSTVVDSPLHF TGTGCCAGCAGTTTAGGCAGGTCGACAGTCGTGGATTCACCCCTCCACTTT
TRBJ2-1 TRBV29-1 . TRBD2 CSVDRLAGGPNEQFF TGCAGCGTTGACCGACTAGCGGGAGGGCCGAATGAGCAGTTCTTC
TRBJ2-2 TRBV6-1 . TRBD2 CASSRLAASTGELFF TGTGCCAGCAGCAGACTAGCGGCGAGCACCGGGGAGCTGTTTTTT
TRBJ2-1 TRBV20-1 . TRBD2 CSAPLAGVNEQFF TGCAGTGCCCCCCTAGCGGGAGTAAATGAGCAGTTCTTC
TRBJ2-3 TRBV4-3 . . CASSQDRQTDTQYF TGCGCCAGCAGCCAAGATCGGCAGACAGATACGCAGTATTTT
TRBJ1-5 TRBV6-2/TRBV6-3 . . CASSSRIRPQHF TGTGCCAGCAGTTCGCGGATTCGGCCCCAGCATTTT
TRBJ2-5 TRBV7-6 . . CASSLETARGVLETQYF TGTGCCAGCAGCTTAGAGACAGCGCGAGGGGTGTTAGAGACCCAGTACTTC
TRBJ2-2 TRBV15 . TRBD2 CATSKLGGRNTGELFF TGTGCCACCAGCAAATTGGGAGGGAGAAACACCGGGGAGCTGTTTTTT
TRBJ2-5 TRBV2 few TRBD1 CASRKEGNRGETQYF TGTGCCAGCAGGAAAGAGGGGAACAGGGGCGAGACCCAGTACTTC
TRBJ2-7 TRBV20-1 . TRBD1 CSAAPGTAGYEQYF TGCAGTGCCGCGCCCGGGACAGCAGGATACGAGCAGTACTTC
TRBJ1-2 TRBV5-4 . . CASSLGAGLYGYTF TGTGCCAGCAGCTTGGGAGCGGGTCTCTATGGCTACACCTTC
TRBJ2-7 TRBV6-2/TRBV6-3 . . CASDSGSYEQYF TGTGCCAGCGATTCGGGTTCCTACGAGCAGTACTTC
TRBJ1-4 TRBV15 few . CATKVLQVEKLFF TGTGCCACCAAAGTGCTTCAAGTAGAAAAACTGTTTTTT
TRBJ2-5 TRBV12-3/TRBV12-4 few . CASSLHAGQGETQYF TGTGCCAGCAGTTTACACGCAGGTCAGGGAGAGACCCAGTACTTC
TRBJ1-5 TRBV6-1 . TRBD1 CASTNRGSNQPQHF TGTGCCAGCACCAACAGGGGAAGCAATCAGCCCCAGCATTTT
TRBJ2-2 TRBV7-2 many TRBD2 CASSFGLAATGELFF TGTGCCAGCAGCTTCGGACTAGCGGCCACCGGGGAGCTGTTTTTT
TRBJ1-5 TRBV7-8 many . CASSLGPEWNQPQHF TGTGCCAGCAGTTTAGGTCCGGAGTGGAATCAGCCCCAGCATTTT
TRBJ1-6 TRBV7-9 few . CASRADISPLHF TGTGCCAGCAGGGCGGATATATCACCCCTCCACTTT
TRBJ2-7 TRBV7-2 . TRBD1 CASRTGTGTYEQYF TGTGCCAGCAGAACCGGGACAGGGACTTACGAGCAGTACTTC
TRBJ2-1 TRBV5-4 . . CASSLGYRFNEQFF TGTGCCAGCAGCTTGGGTTATAGGTTCAATGAGCAGTTCTTC
TRBJ1-6 TRBV4-3 few . CASNREVFYNSPLHF TGCGCCAGTAATCGCGAAGTCTTCTATAATTCACCCCTCCACTTT
TRBJ1-1 TRBV7-2 many . CASSLSGNTEAFF TGTGCCAGCAGCTTATCCGGTAACACTGAAGCTTTCTTT
TRBJ2-7 TRBV7-2 many . CASSLGGVSYEQYF TGTGCCAGCAGCTTAGGGGGTGTTAGTTACGAGCAGTACTTC
TRBJ1-1 TRBV5-1 . . CASSLGTQGYNTEAFF TGCGCCAGCAGCTTGGGGACCCAGGGATACAACACTGAAGCTTTCTTT
TRBJ2-7 TRBV11-2 few . CASSPQQEEQYF TGTGCCAGCAGCCCCCAACAGGAAGAGCAGTACTTC
TRBJ2-1 TRBV4-3 few TRBD2 CASSQGGAGAPYNEQFF TGCGCCAGCAGCCAAGGGGGAGCGGGAGCCCCCTACAATGAGCAGTTCTTC
TRBJ2-1 TRBV7-9 . . CASSLRQTSWSYNEQFF TGTGCCAGCAGCCTAAGACAAACTAGCTGGTCCTACAATGAGCAGTTCTTC
TRBJ2-5 TRBV2 . . CASSAEVNRETQYF TGTGCCAGCAGTGCAGAGGTGAACCGAGAGACCCAGTACTTC
TRBJ1-5 TRBV19 few . CASSRGPGGGFQPQHF TGTGCCAGTAGTAGGGGACCCGGAGGTGGTTTTCAGCCCCAGCATTTT
TRBJ1-1 TRBV6-5 few . CASRPGLNTEAFF TGTGCCAGCCGCCCAGGACTGAACACTGAAGCTTTCTTT
TRBJ1-1 TRBV7-2 . . CASSLPPSAEAFF TGTGCCAGCAGCTTACCACCTTCGGCTGAAGCTTTCTTT
TRBJ2-7 TRBV7-2 many . CASSPEVLIYEQYF TGTGCCAGCAGCCCCGAGGTATTAATCTACGAGCAGTACTTC
TRBJ2-3 TRBV7-2 . TRBD2 CASSSLNFSGKKQYF TGTGCCAGCAGCTCCTTGAATTTTAGCGGGAAGAAGCAGTATTTT
TRBJ2-5 TRBV7-2 many TRBD2 CATGTSGSVQTQYF TGTGCCACCGGGACTAGCGGGAGCGTGCAGACCCAGTACTTC
TRBJ2-7 TRBV4-1 few . CASSPSGERLGGEQYF TGCGCCAGCAGCCCCTCAGGTGAGCGCCTGGGAGGAGAGCAGTACTTC
TRBJ2-5 TRBV12-3/TRBV12-4 . . CASSPLGRVQETQYF TGTGCCAGCAGTCCTCTAGGACGGGTCCAAGAGACCCAGTACTTC
TRBJ2-1 TRBV4-1 . TRBD2 CASSQDRGLAGHNEQFF TGCGCCAGCAGCCAAGATCGAGGACTAGCGGGACACAATGAGCAGTTCTTC
TRBJ1-2 TRBV6-2/TRBV6-3 . . CASSSGVAHYGYTF TGTGCCAGCAGCTCGGGGGTTGCGCACTATGGCTACACCTTC
TRBJ2-2 TRBV6-2/TRBV6-3 few . CASSYHTGKGTGELFF TGTGCCAGCAGTTACCACACAGGGAAAGGGACCGGGGAGCTGTTTTTT
TRBJ2-1 TRBV6-2/TRBV6-3 . . CASSYIRPGTPYNEQFF TGTGCCAGCAGTTATATCCGGCCAGGGACGCCCTACAATGAGCAGTTCTTC
TRBJ2-5 TRBV20-1 . TRBD2 CSASPAGGGQETQYF TGCAGTGCTAGCCCAGCGGGAGGGGGGCAAGAGACCCAGTACTTC
TRBJ2-5 TRBV25-1 . . CASSEYSGGEETQYF TGTGCCAGCAGTGAATATTCAGGGGGGGAAGAGACCCAGTACTTC
TRBJ2-1 TRBV12-3/TRBV12-4 . . CASSFRPVAYNEQFF TGTGCCAGCAGTTTCCGGCCGGTCGCCTACAATGAGCAGTTCTTC
TRBJ1-4 TRBV6-1 . . CASSEPPPYVRTNEKLFF TGTGCCAGCAGTGAACCCCCCCCGTATGTGCGAACTAATGAAAAACTGTTTTTT
TRBJ1-4 TRBV28 few . CASSLTANEKLFF TGTGCCAGCAGTTTAACGGCTAATGAAAAACTGTTTTTT
TRBJ2-1 TRBV6-5 . TRBD2 CASSYSRFPSGSDEQFF TGTGCCAGCAGTTACTCAAGGTTCCCTAGCGGGAGTGATGAGCAGTTCTTC